Sequencing of this T cell receptor beta chain was carried out in a study of blood T cells in healthy people across ages. Findings of the study overall: Per million T cells, TCR beta diversity dropped about linearly as age rose. When set beside aged donors, long-lived donors presented more naive CD4+ cells and higher diversity.

As for this clonotype: Its antigen is as yet unknown.

A J-beta primer mix and a sample-barcoded 5' primer were used in a second PCR of roughly 7 to 12 cycles. MiXCR, run by TCRdb on the 5' RACE reads, gives a single entry per CDR3 protein. The table shows more than 600,000 distinct CDR3 sequences, with roughly 25% occurring only once. In germline, CDR1 is SGHNT, CDR2 YENEEA. The CDR3 runs to 13 residues. This same sample was also part of a study on T cells of mothers and their children. That work adds: Each mother yielded more than 9 million TCR beta CDR3 reads. Each child yielded approximately 2.9 million reads. Similar effects of thymic selection on TCR recombination output were recorded in related and unrelated pairs.

The sequence was collected from a boy between 10 and 17 years old in good health. The chain combines TRBV11-3 with TRBJ2-5, with 8 bases identical to TRBD2. The J call is in doubt because the DNA end fits TRBJ2-1 better. The material sequenced was blood. CDR3 coding DNA: TGTGCCAGCAGGGTTAGCGGGAACGATGAGCAGTTCTTC. The encoded protein is CASRVSGNDEQFF.